This T cell receptor (beta chain) was profiled in a study of T cell responses to AZD1222 COVID-19 vaccine. Looked up from germline, CDR1 is MDHEN and CDR2 is SYDVKM. V was cut by 2 bases and J by 2 bases, with 10 bases left in between. This CDR3 contains 16 residues. As for this clone: Its specificity is unknown.

The study, taken as a whole, reports: Rises in breadth and depth of Spike-specific TCRs came after two AZD1222 doses. Repertoire sampling was restricted to post-peak T cell response timepoints. Most donors were white British and more were female, and clonal diversity was possibly underestimated. At 160-218 and 743-854, vaccine-associated CD4 TCRs were dominant, and they spanned spike.

TCRdb's copy holds only in-frame clones and misses some; the assay was immunoSEQ multiplex PCR. The table lists 150,000 to 200,000 clones, 70% to 90% of them singletons. The chain recombines TRBV28 with TRBJ2-6; possibly TRBD1 or TRBD2 for D (6 bases each). The material sequenced was peripheral blood, taken on day 0 of AZD1222 vaccination. The clonotype originates from an adult in good health. Here the CDR3 DNA reads TGTGCCAGCAGTTTAAGGGGGGCTGCTGGGGCCAACGTCCTGACTTTC. Its translation: CASSLRGAAGANVLTF.